This T cell receptor (beta chain) derives from a study of T cells in Graves' hyperthyroidism and ophthalmopathy. Background on the study: Prior to any treatment, at the point of initial diagnosis, peripheral blood was collected. Study-level results: The model made its ophthalmopathy prediction, and onset followed a median around 6.9 months later.

RNA transcripts provided the source from which TCR beta CDR3 regions were amplified. RT-PCR in the first round (using the HTBI primer set) targeted the TCR CDR3. TCRdb redid the calling of the multiplex PCR reads with MiXCR, one entry per CDR3 protein. The sample contains 300,000 to 500,000 distinct CDR3 sequences, around an eighth of which appear only once. Germline CDR1 and CDR2: LGHDT and YNNKEL (reference sequence). The CDR3 is made up of 13 amino acids. The V and J ends lost 6 bases and 0 bases respectively, with 6 bases between them. This clonotype was seen at least ten times. Its antigen is not identified. Among ophthalmopathy patients, the Clinical Activity Score reached at least 3, the NOSPECS grade reached at least 4, and duration remained under 3 months. Patients were excluded because of uncontrolled infection, other autoimmune disease, pregnancy or lactation.

This receptor was taken from a man between 50 and 59 years old with Graves' ophthalmopathy. Sequencing used blood. The chain links TRBV3-1 to TRBJ2-1; possible D gene TRBD2, 5 bases. The CDR3 here is CASRGVSYNEQFF. The DNA of the CDR3 is TGTGCCAGCAGGGGAGTCTCCTACAATGAGCAGTTCTTC.